One sample yielded the 6 T cell receptor beta chains listed below, sequenced in a study of CD8+ T cells in alopecia areata listed by TCRdb under 2018. The treatment or condition label, as the study defines it: oral pan-JAK inhibitor, 5-10 mg twice daily. The receptor library was made with the immunoSEQ multiplex PCR assay. RNA was extracted from all samples and reverse transcribed into cDNA, which served as template for TCR sequencing. The source is immuneACCESS, and TCRdb retained only in-frame sequences with V and J called. Part of the clones is not carried over; for the studies checked, unresolved V genes explain less than half of this, and the remainder is unexplained. In all, the sample holds 210,000 or so clones, and 66% of those were seen once. The ten biggest clones cover roughly 1.2% of the sample. The sample in question was CD4+ T cells sorted from blood, obtained between weeks 43 and 45, from a patient treated with tofacitinib. The origin of the receptors is a human donor with alopecia areata.

The chain links TRBV6-4 to TRBJ1-2, with D unresolved. The germline V gene encodes CDR1 MRHNA and CDR2 SNTAGT. This CDR3 has 12 amino acids. The V gene lost 7 bases and the J gene lost 2 bases, with 8 bases spanning the gap. DNA for the CDR3: TGTGCCAGCAAGGACGGCAACTATGGCTACACCTTC. Translation gives CASKDGNYGYTF.

The chain is built from TRBV4-3 and TRBJ1-2; no clear D gene. Looked up from germline, CDR1 is LGHNA and CDR2 is YSLEER. The CDR3 is 13 residues long. Deletions cut 0 bases from V and 5 bases from J, with 7 bases between. Here the CDR3 reads CASSQDLKYGYTF. The CDR3 DNA reads TGCGCCAGCAGCCAAGACTTAAAGTATGGCTACACCTTC.

The chain recombines TRBV6-1 with TRBJ1-1; possibly TRBD1 for D (6 bases). This CDR3 contains 15 residues. The ends were cut back, 0 bases at V and 4 bases at J, with 12 bases in the middle. Germline CDR1 reads MNHNS; CDR2 reads SASEGT. The CDR3 nucleotides read TGTGCCAGCAGTGAAGCGGTACAGGGTGCCACTGAAGCTTTCTTT. Translating it yields CASSEAVQGATEAFF.

This chain joins TRBV4-3 and TRBJ2-5, with 7 bases that match TRBD1. CDR1 and CDR2 from the germline V gene are LGHNA and YSLEER. After removal of 3 bases from V and 2 bases from J, the junction contained 9 bases not matched to a gene. CDR3 length equals 16 residues. CDR3 loop: CASSQGPGTVQETQYF. CDR3 nucleotide sequence: TGCGCCAGCAGCCAGGGGCCCGGGACAGTGCAAGAGACCCAGTACTTC.

This chain joins TRBV2 and TRBJ2-2; D call uncertain. The V end lost 3 bases, the J end lost 7 bases, and 12 bases lay between the germline ends. This CDR3 has 14 amino acids. CDR1 and CDR2 from the germline V gene are SNHLY and FYNNEI. Here the CDR3 reads CASSEKVRGGELFF. CDR3 in DNA: TGTGCCAGCAGTGAGAAAGTGCGCGGCGGGGAGCTGTTTTTT.

This clone has just one count. The same CDR3 is also encoded by other DNA sequences in this sample. The chain has TRBV5-1 and TRBJ1-2; D remains ambiguous. CDR1 is SGHRS, CDR2 YFSETQ, per germline. V lost 0 bases to trimming and J lost 1 base, with 4 bases between them. CDR3 length equals 13 residues. Written as DNA, the CDR3 is TGCGCCAGCAGCTTGGCGGATAACTATGGCTACACCTTC. It encodes CASSLADNYGYTF.